Sequencing of this T cell receptor (beta chain) was carried out in a study of cytomegalovirus exposure and HLA in healthy donors. Study-wide findings and caveats: Evidence from a later analysis indicated that most CMV-associated TCR beta chains looked HLA-restricted. Researchers reported in a later analysis that a missense DCLRE1C variant was tied to TCR beta V- and J-gene trimming.

Both 60 Vbeta primers and 13 Jbeta primers went into the PCR. Sequencing used immunoSEQ multiplex PCR; TCRdb keeps in-frame clones, though not all of them. Recorded for this sample: 65,000 to 95,000 clones. Trimming at V came to 4 bases and at J to 5 bases, leaving 20 bases not matched to a gene. Looked up from germline, CDR1 is SGHAT and CDR2 is FQDESV (reference sequence). The CDR3 sequence is 18 residues long. In regard to this clone: What it binds is unknown. This specimen includes other DNA sequences encoding the same CDR3.

V is TRBV11-1 and J is TRBJ2-7; TRBD2 matches at 7 bases. Input material: PBMCs. The clonotype was recovered from a woman aged 55-75 years in good health and CMV-seronegative. This CDR3 reads CASSSLWGGGSLVDEQYF. In DNA, the CDR3 is TGTGCCAGCAGCTCCCTTTGGGGGGGAGGGTCCTTGGTGGACGAGCAGTACTTC.